This T cell receptor (beta chain) is from a study of blood T cell repertoires in COVID-19 (dated by TCRdb to 2019 to 2021). With respect to the entire study: Samples covering the acute and convalescent phases of COVID-19 were provided by collaborators in the United States, Italy and Spain. The prospective study material was composed of cDNA or gDNA derived from T cells, B-cell-depleted T cells, or PBMCs. Deeply sampled blood TCRbeta repertoires from subjects exposed to, actively infected with, or recovered from COVID-19 were included in the dataset. A freely available public database, intended as a resource for researchers studying the immune response to SARS-CoV-2, is where the repertoires were released. Samples came from the ongoing ImmuneRACE study (first 160 participants) plus 1,254 subjects from 6 global collaborators. Sample metadata almost always included a de-identified subject ID, COVID-19 status, age in years and sex. Where HLA class I and class II types were available, the types were taken from metadata supplied by the sample provider, not from assay-based typing. What the work shows at the level of the full study, not this receptor alone: The amount of clinical and demographic metadata varied by source and participant and was provided uncurated.

Trimming takes 3 bases off V and 3 bases off J; junction bases not matched to a gene: 16. The CDR3 covers 19 residues, taking in both the cysteine and the phenylalanine. Only CDR3 DNA is held: 57 bases, read in frame from base 1. For CDR1 and CDR2, the germline V gene lists SGHAT and FQNNGV. The collaborating institutions used their own protocols to collect whole blood in K2EDTA tubes. For TCRbeta analysis, collaborator samples were shipped as frozen whole blood, as isolated PBMCs, or as DNA extracted from either sample type. A note on this clone: Which antigen it targets is not known. Base qualities are not recorded, but no much larger clone differs from it by a single base.

TCRbeta CDR3 regions were amplified from genomic DNA by means of the immunoSEQ Assay, a bias-controlled multiplex PCR. The original methods were these. The number of nucleated cells in each sample was estimated from the amplification of reference gene primers within the assay. To quantify the absolute abundance of each unique TCRbeta CDR3 rearrangement, sequence reads were collapsed and filtered. For each sample, productive Simpson clonality was calculated as the square root of Simpson's diversity index across productive rearrangements. The table comes from immuneACCESS by way of TCRdb, which keeps in-frame sequences with V and J called. Part of the clones is missing from these tables; in studies checked, under half for an unresolved V gene and the rest for unknown reasons. That table furnishes V, J and clone size, whereas the DNA furnished D and trimming. Recorded for this sample are about 180,000 clones; approximately 86% of them occurred a single time. In total, the top ten clones hold roughly 1.5% of the sample.

This receptor was obtained from a woman aged 45-59 years with acute or convalescent COVID-19. Sequenced material: peripheral blood. The chain is encoded by TRBV11-2 joined to TRBJ2-7; 11 central bases correspond to TRBD2. The CDR3 region has the sequence CASSLRRTSGYGRHYEQYF. The DNA is TGTGCCAGCAGCTTGCGACGGACTAGCGGGTACGGGAGGCACTACGAGCAGTACTTC.